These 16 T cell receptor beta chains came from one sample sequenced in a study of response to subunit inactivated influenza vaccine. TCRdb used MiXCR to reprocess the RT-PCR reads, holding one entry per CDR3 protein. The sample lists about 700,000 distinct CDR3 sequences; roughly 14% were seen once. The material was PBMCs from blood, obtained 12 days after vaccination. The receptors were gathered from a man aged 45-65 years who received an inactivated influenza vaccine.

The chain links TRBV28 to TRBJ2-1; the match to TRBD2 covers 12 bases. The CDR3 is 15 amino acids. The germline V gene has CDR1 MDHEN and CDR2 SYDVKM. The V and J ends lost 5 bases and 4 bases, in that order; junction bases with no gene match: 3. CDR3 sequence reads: CASSTTSGRYNEQFF. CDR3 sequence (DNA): TGTGCCAGCAGTACAACTAGCGGGAGGTACAATGAGCAGTTCTTC. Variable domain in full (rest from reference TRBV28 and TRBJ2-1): DVKVTQSSRYLVKRTGEKVFLECVQDMDHENMFWYRQDPGLGLRLIYFSYDVKMKEKGDIPEGYSVSREKKERFSLILESASTNQTSMYLCASSTTSGRYNEQFFGPGTRLTVL.

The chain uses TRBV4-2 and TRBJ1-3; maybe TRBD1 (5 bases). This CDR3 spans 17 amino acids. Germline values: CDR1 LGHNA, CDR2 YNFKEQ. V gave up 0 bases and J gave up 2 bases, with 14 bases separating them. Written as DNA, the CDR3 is TGTGCCAGCAGCCAAGATGCTAGGGGTTGGACTGGAAACACCATATATTTT. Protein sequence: CASSQDARGWTGNTIYF.

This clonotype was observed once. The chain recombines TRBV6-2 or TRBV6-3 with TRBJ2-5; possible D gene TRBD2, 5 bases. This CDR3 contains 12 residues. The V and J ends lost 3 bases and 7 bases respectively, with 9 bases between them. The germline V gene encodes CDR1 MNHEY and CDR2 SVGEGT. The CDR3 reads CASSYRTGTQYF. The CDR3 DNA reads TGTGCCAGCAGTTATAGGACTGGGACCCAGTACTTC.

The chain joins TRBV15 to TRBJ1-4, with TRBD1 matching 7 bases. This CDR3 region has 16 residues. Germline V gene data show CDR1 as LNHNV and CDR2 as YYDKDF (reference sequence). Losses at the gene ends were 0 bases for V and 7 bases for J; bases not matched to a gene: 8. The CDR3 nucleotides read TGTGCCACCAGCAGAGATCCGACAGCAGGGGGTGAAAAACTGTTTTTT. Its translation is CATSRDPTAGGEKLFF.

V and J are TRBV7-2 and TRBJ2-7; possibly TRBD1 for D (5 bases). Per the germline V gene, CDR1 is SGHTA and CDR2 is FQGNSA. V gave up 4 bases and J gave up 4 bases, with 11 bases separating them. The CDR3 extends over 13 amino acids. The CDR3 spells CASSSPTGYEQYF. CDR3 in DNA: TGTGCCAGCAGCTCCCCTACAGGATACGAGCAGTACTTC.

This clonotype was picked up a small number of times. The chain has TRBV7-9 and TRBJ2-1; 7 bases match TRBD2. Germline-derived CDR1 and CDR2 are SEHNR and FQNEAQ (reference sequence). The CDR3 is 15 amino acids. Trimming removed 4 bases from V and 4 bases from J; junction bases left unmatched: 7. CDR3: CASSSSGVPYNEQFF. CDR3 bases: TGTGCCAGCAGCTCCAGCGGGGTACCTTACAATGAGCAGTTCTTC.

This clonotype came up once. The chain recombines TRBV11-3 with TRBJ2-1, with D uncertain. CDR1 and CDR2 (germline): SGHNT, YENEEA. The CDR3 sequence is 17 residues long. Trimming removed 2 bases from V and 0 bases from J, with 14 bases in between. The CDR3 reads CASSLRNALDSYNEQFF. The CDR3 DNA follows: TGTGCCAGCAGCTTAAGAAACGCTCTAGACTCCTACAATGAGCAGTTCTTC. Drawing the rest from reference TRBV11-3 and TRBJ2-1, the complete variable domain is EAGVVQSPRYKIIEKKQPVAFWCNPISGHNTLYWYLQNLGQGPELLIRYENEEAVDDSQLPKDRFSAERLKGVDSTLKIQPAELGDSAVYLCASSLRNALDSYNEQFFGPGTRLTVL.

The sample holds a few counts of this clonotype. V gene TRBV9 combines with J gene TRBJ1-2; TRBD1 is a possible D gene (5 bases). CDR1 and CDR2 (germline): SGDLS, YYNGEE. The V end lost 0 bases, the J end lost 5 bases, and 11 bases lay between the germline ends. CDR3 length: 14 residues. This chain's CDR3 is CASSVGGAVYGYTF. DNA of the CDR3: TGTGCCAGCAGCGTAGGAGGGGCGGTTTATGGCTACACCTTC.

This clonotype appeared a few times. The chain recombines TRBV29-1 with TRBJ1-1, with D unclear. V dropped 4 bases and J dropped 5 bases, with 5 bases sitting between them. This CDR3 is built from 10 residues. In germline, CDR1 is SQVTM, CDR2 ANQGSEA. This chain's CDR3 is CSVGGTEAFF. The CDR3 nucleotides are TGCAGCGTTGGAGGAACTGAAGCTTTCTTT.

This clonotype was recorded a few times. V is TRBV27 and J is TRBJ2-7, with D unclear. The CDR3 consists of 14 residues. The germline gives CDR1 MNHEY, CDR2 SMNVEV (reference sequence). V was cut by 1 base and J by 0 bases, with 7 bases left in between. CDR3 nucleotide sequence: TGTGCCAGCAGTTTATTCAGCCCCTCCTACGAGCAGTACTTC. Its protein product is CASSLFSPSYEQYF.

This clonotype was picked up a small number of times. The CDR3 region is CASSSEWGTQYF. As DNA, the CDR3 is TGTGCCAGCAGCTCGGAGTGGGGAACGCAGTATTTT. V is TRBV13 and J is TRBJ2-3; D is undetermined. CDR3 length: 12 amino acids. Germline lookup yields CDR1 PRHDT and CDR2 FYEKMQ (reference sequence). Trimming took 4 bases from V and 9 from J, leaving 11 bases between them.

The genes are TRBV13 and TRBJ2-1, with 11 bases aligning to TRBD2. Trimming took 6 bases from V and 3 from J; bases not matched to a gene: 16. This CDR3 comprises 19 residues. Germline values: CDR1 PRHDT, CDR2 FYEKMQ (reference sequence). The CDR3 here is CASRRDRLAGGGIYNEQFF. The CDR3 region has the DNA TGTGCCAGCAGAAGAGACCGTCTAGCGGGGGGAGGGATCTACAATGAGCAGTTCTTC.

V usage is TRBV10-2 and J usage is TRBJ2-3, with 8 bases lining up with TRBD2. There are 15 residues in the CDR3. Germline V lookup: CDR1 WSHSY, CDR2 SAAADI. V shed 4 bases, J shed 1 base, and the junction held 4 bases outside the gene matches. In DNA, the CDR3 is TGCGCCAGCAGTGCAGCGGGGGAGCGCACAGATACGCAGTATTTT. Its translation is CASSAAGERTDTQYF.

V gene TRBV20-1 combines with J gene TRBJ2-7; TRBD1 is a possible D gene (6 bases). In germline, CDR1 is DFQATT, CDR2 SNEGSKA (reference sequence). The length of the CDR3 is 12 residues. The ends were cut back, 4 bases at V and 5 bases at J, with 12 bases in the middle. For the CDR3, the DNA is TGCAGTGCTAAAAACAGGGTGCACGAGCAGTACTTC. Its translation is CSAKNRVHEQYF.

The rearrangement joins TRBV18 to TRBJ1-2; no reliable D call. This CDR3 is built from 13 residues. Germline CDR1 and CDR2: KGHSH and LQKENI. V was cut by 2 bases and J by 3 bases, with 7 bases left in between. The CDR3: CASSPGGDYGYTF. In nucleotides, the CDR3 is TGTGCCAGCTCACCAGGCGGAGACTATGGCTACACCTTC.

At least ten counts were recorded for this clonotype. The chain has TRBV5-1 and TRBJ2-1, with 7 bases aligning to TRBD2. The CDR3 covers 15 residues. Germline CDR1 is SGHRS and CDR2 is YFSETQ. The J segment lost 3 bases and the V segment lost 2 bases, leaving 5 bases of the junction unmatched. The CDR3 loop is CASSLALADYNEQFF. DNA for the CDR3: TGCGCCAGCAGCTTAGCCCTAGCGGACTACAATGAGCAGTTCTTC.